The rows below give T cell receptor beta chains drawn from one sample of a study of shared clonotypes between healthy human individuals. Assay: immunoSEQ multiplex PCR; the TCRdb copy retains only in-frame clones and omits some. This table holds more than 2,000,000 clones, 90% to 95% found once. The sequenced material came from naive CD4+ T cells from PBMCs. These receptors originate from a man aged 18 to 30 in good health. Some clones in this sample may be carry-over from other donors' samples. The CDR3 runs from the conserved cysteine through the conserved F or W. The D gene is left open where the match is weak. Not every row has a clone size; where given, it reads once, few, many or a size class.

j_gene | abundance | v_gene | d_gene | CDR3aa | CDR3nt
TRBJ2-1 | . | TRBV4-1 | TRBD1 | CASSQERAGTGYEQFF | TGCGCCAGCAGCCAAGAAAGGGCCGGGACAGGGTACGAGCAGTTCTTC
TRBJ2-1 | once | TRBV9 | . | CASSHEPGEQFF | TGTGCCAGCAGCCACGAACCAGGGGAGCAGTTCTTC
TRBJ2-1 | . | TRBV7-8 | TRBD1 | CASRRDRGSYNEQFF | TGTGCCAGCAGACGCGACAGGGGCTCCTACAATGAGCAGTTCTTC
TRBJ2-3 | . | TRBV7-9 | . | CASSFGGRGSTDTQYF | TGTGCCAGCAGCTTTGGGGGACGGGGAAGCACAGATACGCAGTATTTT
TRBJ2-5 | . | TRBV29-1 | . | CSVKASGIETQYF | TGCAGCGTCAAGGCGTCGGGGATCGAGACCCAGTACTTC
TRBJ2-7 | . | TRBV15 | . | CATSRGKGLSYEQYF | TGTGCCACCAGCAGAGGAAAGGGACTCTCCTACGAGCAGTACTTC
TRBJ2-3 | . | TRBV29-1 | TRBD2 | CSPAPSGSGPDTQYF | TGCAGCCCCGCTCCGAGCGGGAGTGGCCCAGATACGCAGTATTTT
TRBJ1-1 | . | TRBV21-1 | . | CASPGTSNTEAFF | TGTGCCAGCCCGGGGACCTCTAACACTGAAGCTTTCTTT
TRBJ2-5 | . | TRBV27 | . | CASRPGGGWGETQYF | TGTGCCAGCCGACCTGGAGGCGGATGGGGGGAGACCCAGTACTTC
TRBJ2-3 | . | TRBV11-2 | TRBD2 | CASSPFRSGTSTDTQYF | TGTGCCAGCAGCCCTTTTCGTAGCGGGACAAGCACAGATACGCAGTATTTT
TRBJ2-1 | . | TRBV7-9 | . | CASSLETGTQFF | TGTGCCAGCAGCTTAGAAACAGGGACCCAGTTCTTC
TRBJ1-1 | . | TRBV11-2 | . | CASSFRQGRTEAFF | TGTGCCAGCAGCTTTAGGCAGGGACGCACTGAAGCTTTCTTT
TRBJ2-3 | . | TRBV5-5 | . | CASSLFGGSTDTQYF | TGTGCCAGCAGCTTGTTCGGGGGCTCCACAGATACGCAGTATTTT
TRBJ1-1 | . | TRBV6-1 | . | CASSPRRGIEAFF | TGTGCCAGCAGCCCGAGGAGAGGGATAGAAGCTTTCTTT
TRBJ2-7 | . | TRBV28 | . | CASSPLGTEIYEQYF | TGTGCCAGCAGTCCCCTTGGGACGGAGATATACGAGCAGTACTTC
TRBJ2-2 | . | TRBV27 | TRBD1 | CASSLRTGDTGELFF | TGTGCCAGCAGTCTTAGGACAGGGGACACCGGGGAGCTGTTTTTT
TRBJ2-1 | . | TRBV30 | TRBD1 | CAWSVKTGQGAKFF | TGTGCCTGGAGTGTAAAAACCGGACAGGGTGCGAAGTTCTTC
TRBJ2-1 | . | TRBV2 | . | CASSPPRESEQFF | TGTGCCAGCAGCCCGCCGAGGGAGAGTGAGCAGTTCTTC
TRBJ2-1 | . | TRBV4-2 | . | CASSPDLKQANNEQFF | TGTGCCAGCAGCCCTGACCTGAAGCAGGCCAACAATGAGCAGTTCTTC
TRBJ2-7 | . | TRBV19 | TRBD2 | CASSLSSGSSYEQYF | TGTGCCAGTAGTCTGTCTAGCGGGAGCTCCTACGAGCAGTACTTC
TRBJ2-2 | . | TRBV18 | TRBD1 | CASSLLTAGGAGTGELFF | TGTGCCAGCTCACTCCTCACGGCAGGGGGCGCTGGAACCGGGGAGCTGTTTTTT
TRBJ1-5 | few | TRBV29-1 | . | CSVDLPPQHF | TGCAGCGTTGATTTGCCGCCCCAGCATTTT
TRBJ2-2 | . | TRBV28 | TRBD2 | CASRLRTSGSGLFF | TGTGCCAGCAGACTTCGGACTAGCGGGAGCGGGCTGTTTTTT
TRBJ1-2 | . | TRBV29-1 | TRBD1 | CSVDPGQGIVGYTF | TGCAGCGTTGACCCGGGACAGGGCATAGTGGGCTACACCTTC
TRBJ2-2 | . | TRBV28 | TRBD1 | CASRLQGEKELFF | TGTGCCAGCCGACTCCAGGGGGAGAAGGAGCTGTTTTTT
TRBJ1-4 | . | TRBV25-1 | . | CASSEGDANEKLFF | TGTGCCAGCAGTGAGGGAGATGCTAATGAAAAACTGTTTTTT
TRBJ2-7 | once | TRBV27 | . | CASSLFAGAYEQYF | TGTGCCAGCAGTTTATTTGCAGGAGCCTACGAGCAGTACTTC
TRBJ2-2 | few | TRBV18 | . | CASSPGTNTGELFF | TGTGCCAGCTCACCAGGAACGAACACCGGGGAGCTGTTTTTT
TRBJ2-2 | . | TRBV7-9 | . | CASSLLGTGELFF | TGTGCCAGCAGCTTATTAGGGACCGGGGAGCTGTTTTTT
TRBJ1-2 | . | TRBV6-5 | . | CASSYSGGLGTYGYTF | TGTGCCAGCAGTTACTCAGGAGGGTTGGGAACATATGGCTACACCTTC
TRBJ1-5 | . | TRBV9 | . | CASSGWGSNQPQHF | TGTGCCAGCAGCGGGTGGGGTAGCAATCAGCCCCAGCATTTT
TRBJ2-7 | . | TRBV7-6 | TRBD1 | CASSFGDRVSYEQYF | TGTGCCAGCAGCTTTGGGGACAGAGTCTCCTACGAGCAGTACTTC
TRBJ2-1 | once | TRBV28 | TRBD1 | CASTPGGQGVRRQFF | TGTGCCAGCACTCCTGGGGGACAGGGGGTGCGACGGCAGTTCTTC
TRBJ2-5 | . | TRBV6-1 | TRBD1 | CAGSGGQVQETQYF | TGTGCCGGCTCCGGCGGACAGGTCCAAGAGACCCAGTACTTC
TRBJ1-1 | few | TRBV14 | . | CASSQDQAQNTEAFF | TGTGCCAGCAGCCAAGACCAGGCCCAGAACACTGAAGCTTTCTTT
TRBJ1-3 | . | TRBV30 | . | CAWSVLRGFGNTIYF | TGTGCCTGGAGTGTACTAAGAGGATTTGGGAACACCATATATTTT
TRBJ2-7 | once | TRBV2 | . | CASSRNRAGYEQYF | TGTGCCAGCTCAAGAAACAGGGCGGGCTACGAGCAGTACTTC
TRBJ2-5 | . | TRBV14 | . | CASSQDHLPGRETQYF | TGTGCCAGCAGCCAAGATCATCTCCCTGGAAGGGAGACCCAGTACTTC
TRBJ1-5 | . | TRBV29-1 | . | CSVGHGDLLDF | TGCAGCGTGGGGCACGGGGACCTTCTGGATTTT
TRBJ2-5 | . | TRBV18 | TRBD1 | CASKGQGRETQYF | TGTGCCAGCAAGGGACAGGGTCGGGAGACCCAGTACTTC
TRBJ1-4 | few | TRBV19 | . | CASSIKDSALRFF | TGTGCCAGTAGTATAAAGGACAGTGCCTTAAGGTTTTTT
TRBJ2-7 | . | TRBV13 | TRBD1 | CASSPTGYEQYF | TGTGCCAGCAGCCCGACAGGGTACGAGCAGTACTTC
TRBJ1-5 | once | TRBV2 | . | CASSEGGDGNQPQHF | TGTGCCAGCAGTGAAGGAGGGGATGGCAATCAGCCCCAGCATTTT
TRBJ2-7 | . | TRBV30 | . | CAWSEGGDYEQYF | TGTGCCTGGAGCGAAGGAGGGGACTACGAGCAGTACTTC
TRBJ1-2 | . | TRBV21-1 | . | CASSKAPSGEQEDYGYTF | TGTGCCAGCAGCAAAGCCCCAAGTGGGGAACAGGAGGACTATGGCTACACCTTC
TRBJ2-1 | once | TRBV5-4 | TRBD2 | CASSLGGGPNEQFF | TGTGCCAGCAGCTTGGGCGGGGGTCCCAATGAGCAGTTCTTC
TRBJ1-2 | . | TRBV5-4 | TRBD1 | CASSPAPRTGLNYGYTF | TGTGCCAGCAGCCCCGCACCAAGGACAGGGTTAAACTATGGCTACACCTTC
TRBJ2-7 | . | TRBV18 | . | CASSPPPGAYEQYF | TGTGCCAGCTCACCACCTCCGGGGGCCTACGAGCAGTACTTC
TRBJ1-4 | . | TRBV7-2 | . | CASSLSHVQEKLFF | TGTGCCAGCAGCTTATCACACGTTCAGGAAAAACTGTTTTTT
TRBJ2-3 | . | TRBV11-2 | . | CASSPRGISPDTQYF | TGTGCCAGCAGCCCCCGGGGGATTAGCCCAGATACGCAGTATTTT
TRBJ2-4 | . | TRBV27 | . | CASSLAFKNIQYF | TGTGCCAGCAGTTTGGCTTTCAAAAACATTCAGTACTTC